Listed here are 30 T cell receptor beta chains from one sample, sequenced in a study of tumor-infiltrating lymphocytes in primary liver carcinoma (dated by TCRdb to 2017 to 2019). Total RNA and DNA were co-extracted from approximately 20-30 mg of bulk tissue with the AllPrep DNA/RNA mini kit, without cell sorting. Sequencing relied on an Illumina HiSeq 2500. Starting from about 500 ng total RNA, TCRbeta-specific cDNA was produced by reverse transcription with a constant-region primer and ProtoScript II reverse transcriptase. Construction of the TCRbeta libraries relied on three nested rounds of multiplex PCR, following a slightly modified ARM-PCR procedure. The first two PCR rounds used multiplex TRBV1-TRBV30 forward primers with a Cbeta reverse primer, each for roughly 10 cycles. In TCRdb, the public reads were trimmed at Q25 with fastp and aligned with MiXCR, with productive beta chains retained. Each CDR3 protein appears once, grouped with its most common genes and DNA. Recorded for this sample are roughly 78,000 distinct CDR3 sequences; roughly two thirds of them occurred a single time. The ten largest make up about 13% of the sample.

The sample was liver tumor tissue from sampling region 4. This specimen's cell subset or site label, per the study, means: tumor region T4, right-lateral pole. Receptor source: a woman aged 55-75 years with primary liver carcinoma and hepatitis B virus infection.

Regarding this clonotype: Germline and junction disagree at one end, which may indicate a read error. This CDR3 is CASGLDGVTNTEAFF. The CDR3 coding sequence is TGCGCCAGCGGCTTGGATGGGGTAACGAACACTGAAGCTTTCTTT. This chain connects TRBV5-1 to TRBJ1-1; D unresolved. The CDR3 is made up of 15 amino acids. Germline V gives CDR1 SGHRS, CDR2 YFSETQ.

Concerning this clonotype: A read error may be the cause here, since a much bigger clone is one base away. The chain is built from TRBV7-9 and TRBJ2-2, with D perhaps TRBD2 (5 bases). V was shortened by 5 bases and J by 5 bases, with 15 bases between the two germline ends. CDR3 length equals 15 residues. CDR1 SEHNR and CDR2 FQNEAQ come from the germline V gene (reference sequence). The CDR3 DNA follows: TGTGCCAGCAGCCCCCTAGTGGGAGCGACCGGGGAGCTGTTTTTT. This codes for CASSPLVGATGELFF. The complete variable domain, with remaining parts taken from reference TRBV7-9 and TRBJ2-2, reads DTGVSQNPRHKITKRGQNVTFRCDPISEHNRLYWYRQTLGQGPEFLTYFQNEAQLEKSRLLSDRFSAERPKGSFSTLEIQRTEQGDSAMYLCASSPLVGATGELFFGEGSRLTVL.

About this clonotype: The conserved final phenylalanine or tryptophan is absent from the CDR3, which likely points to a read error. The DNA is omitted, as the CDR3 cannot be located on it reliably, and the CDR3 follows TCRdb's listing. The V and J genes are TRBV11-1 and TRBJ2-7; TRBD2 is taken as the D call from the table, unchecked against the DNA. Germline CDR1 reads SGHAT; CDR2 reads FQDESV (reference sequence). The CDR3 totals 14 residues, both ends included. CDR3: CASKSAGGSYEQYS.

The CDR3, as DNA: TGTGCCAGCAGTTACTCCGCTAGCGGGAGGGTCGGGGAGACCCAGTACTTC. Translated: CASSYSASGRVGETQYF. The rearrangement joins TRBV6-6 to TRBJ2-5, with 12 bases fitting TRBD2. The CDR3 is 17 residues long. Germline values: CDR1 MNHNY, CDR2 SVGAGI (reference sequence). With 0 bases clipped from V and 5 bases from J, the junction kept 7 bases outside the gene matches.

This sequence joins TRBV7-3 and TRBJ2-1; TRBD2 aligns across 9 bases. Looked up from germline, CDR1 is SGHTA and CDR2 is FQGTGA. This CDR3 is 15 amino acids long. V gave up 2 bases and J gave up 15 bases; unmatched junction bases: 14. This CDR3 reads CASSLLGASGTERFF. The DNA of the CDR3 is TGTGCCAGCAGCTTATTGGGGGCTAGCGGGACCGAGAGGTTCTTC.

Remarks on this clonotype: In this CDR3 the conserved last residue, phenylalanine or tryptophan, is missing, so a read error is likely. The CDR3 reads CASSLAGPKDIQYS. CDR3 nucleotides: TGTGCCAGTAGCTTGGCGGGACCGAAAGACATTCAGTACTCC. The chain combines TRBV11-2 with TRBJ2-4; maybe TRBD2 (6 bases). Germline CDR1 SGHAT, CDR2 FQNNGV. This CDR3 has 14 residues.

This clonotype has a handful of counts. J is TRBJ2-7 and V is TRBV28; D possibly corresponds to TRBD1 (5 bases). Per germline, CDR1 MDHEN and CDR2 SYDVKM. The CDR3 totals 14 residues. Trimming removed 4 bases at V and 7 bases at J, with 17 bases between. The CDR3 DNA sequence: TGTGCCAGCAGTTCGACAGTGCCCCTCGGGGAGCAGTACTTC. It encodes CASSSTVPLGEQYF. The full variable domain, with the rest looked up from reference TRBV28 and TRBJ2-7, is DVKVTQSSRYLVKRTGEKVFLECVQDMDHENMFWYRQDPGLGLRLIYFSYDVKMKEKGDIPEGYSVSREKKERFSLILESASTNQTSMYLCASSSTVPLGEQYFGPGTRLTVT.

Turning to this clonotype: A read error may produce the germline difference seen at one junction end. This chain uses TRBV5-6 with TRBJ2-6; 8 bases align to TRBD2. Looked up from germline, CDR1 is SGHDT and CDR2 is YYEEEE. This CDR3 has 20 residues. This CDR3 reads CVSSSTPGLGKTSGANVLTF. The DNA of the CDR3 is TGTGTCAGCAGCTCTACACCGGGACTAGGAAAAACCTCTGGGGCCAACGTCCTGACTTTC.

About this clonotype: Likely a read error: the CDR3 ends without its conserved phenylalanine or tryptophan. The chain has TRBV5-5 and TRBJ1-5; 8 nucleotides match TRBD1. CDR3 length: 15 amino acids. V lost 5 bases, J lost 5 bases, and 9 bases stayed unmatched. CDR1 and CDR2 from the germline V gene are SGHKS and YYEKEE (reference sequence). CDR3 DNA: TGTGCCAGCAGTTCTTTCGCGACAGGGGATCAGCCCCAGCATTAT. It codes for CASSSFATGDQPQHY.

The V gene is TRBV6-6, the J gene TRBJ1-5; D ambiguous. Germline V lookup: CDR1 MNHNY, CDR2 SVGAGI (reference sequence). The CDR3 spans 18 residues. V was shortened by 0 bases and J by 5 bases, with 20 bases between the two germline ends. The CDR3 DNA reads TGTGCCAGCAGTTACTCGCCGGAACTCAGTGGGATCTATCAGCCCCAGCATTTT. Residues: CASSYSPELSGIYQPQHF.

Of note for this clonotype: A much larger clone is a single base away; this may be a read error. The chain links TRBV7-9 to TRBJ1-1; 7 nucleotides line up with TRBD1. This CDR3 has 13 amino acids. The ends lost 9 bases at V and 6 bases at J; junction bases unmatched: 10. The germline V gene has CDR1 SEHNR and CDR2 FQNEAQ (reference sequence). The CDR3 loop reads CARSKGQGAEAFF. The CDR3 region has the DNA TGTGCCAGAAGCAAAGGGCAGGGGGCTGAAGCTTTCTTT.

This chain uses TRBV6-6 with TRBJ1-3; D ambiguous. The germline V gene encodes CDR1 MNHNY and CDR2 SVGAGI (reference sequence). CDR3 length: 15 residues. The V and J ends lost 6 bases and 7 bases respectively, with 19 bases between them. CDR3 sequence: CASRLDGYSENTIYF. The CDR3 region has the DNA TGTGCCAGCAGGCTCGACGGATACTCTGAGAACACCATATATTTT.

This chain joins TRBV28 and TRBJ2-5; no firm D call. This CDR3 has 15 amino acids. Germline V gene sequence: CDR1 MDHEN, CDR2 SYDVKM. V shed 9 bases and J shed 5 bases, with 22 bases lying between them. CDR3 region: CASISARSRPETQYF. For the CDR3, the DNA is TGTGCCAGTATCTCGGCAAGGAGTCGTCCTGAGACCCAGTACTTC.

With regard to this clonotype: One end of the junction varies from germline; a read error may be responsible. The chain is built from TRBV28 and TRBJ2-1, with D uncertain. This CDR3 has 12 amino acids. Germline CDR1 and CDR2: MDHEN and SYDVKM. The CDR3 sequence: CAGSPSCNEQFF. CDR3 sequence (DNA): TGTGCCGGCAGCCCCAGTTGCAATGAGCAGTTCTTC.

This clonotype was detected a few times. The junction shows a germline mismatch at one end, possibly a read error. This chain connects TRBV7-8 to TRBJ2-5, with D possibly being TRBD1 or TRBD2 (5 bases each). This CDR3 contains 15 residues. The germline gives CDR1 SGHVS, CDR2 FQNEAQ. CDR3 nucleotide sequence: TGTGGCAGCAGCTTACCCTCTCGAGGGGCAGAGACCCAGTACTTC. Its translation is CGSSLPSRGAETQYF.

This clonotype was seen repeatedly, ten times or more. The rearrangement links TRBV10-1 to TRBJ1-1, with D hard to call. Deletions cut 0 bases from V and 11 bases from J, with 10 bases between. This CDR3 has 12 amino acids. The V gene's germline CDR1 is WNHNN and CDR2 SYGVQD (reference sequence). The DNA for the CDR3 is TGCGCCAGCAGTGAGTCGGGGTCCAGGGCTTTCTTT. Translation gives CASSESGSRAFF.

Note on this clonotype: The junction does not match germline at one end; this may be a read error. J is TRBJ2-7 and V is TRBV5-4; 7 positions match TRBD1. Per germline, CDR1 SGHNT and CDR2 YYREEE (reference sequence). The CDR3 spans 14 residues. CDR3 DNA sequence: TGTGCCAGCAGTACTGGGACAGTCACCTACGAGCTGTACTTC. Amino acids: CASSTGTVTYELYF.

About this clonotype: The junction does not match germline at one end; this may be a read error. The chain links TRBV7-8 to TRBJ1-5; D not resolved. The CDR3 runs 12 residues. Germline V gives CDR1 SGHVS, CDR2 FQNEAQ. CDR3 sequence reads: CASSVSNQPQHF. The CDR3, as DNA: TGTGCCAGCAGCGTAAGCAATCAGCCCCAGCACTTT. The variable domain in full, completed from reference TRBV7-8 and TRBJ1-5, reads GAGVSQSPRYKVAKRGQDVALRCDPISGHVSLFWYQQALGQGPEFLTYFQNEAQLDKSGLPSDRFFAERPEGSVSTLKIQRTQQEDSAVYLCASSVSNQPQHFGDGTRLSIL.

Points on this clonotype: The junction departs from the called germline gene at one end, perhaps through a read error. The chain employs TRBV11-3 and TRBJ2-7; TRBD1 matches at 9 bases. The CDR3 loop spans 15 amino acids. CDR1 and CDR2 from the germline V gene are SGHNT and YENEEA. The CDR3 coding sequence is TGTGCCAGCAGCTCCGGAACAGGGGGCAACTACGTGCAGTACTTC. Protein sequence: CASSSGTGGNYVQYF.

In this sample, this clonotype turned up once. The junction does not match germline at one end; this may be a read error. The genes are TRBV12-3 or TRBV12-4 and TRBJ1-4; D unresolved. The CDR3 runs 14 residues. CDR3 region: CASSLRHGDEKLFF. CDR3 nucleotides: TGTGCCAGCAGCCTCCGGCATGGGGATGAAAAGCTGTTTTTT.

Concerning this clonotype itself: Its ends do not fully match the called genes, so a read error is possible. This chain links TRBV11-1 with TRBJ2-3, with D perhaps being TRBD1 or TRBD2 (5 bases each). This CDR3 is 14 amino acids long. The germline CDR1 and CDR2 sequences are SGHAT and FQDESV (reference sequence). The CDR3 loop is CASSLRHRVGESRF. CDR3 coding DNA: TGTGCCAGCAGCTTAAGGCATCGTGTGGGGGAGTCTCGCTTT.

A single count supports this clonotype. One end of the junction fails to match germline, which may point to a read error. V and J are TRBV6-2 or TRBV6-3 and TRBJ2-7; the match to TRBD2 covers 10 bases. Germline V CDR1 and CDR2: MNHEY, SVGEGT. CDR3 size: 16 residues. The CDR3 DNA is TGTGTCAGCAGCTTCGCACTAGCGGGGAATTCCTACGGGCAGTACTTC. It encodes CVSSFALAGNSYGQYF.

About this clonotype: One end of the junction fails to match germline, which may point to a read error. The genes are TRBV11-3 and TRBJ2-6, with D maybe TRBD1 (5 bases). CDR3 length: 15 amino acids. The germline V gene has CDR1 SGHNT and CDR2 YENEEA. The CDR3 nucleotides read TGTGCCCGCAGCTTAGACAGCTCTGGGGTCAACGTCCTAACTTTC. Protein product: CARSLDSSGVNVLTF.

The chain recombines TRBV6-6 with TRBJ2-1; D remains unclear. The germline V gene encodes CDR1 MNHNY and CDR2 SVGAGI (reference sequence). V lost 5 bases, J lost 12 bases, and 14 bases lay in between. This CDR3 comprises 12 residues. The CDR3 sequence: CASSRTYSVQFF. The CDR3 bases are TGTGCCAGCAGTCGGACCTACAGTGTGCAGTTCTTC.

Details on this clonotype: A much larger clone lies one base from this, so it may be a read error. CDR3 DNA sequence: TGCGCCAGCAGCACGAGTCGGATAGGGACTATGGAGACCCAGTACTTC. This codes for CASSTSRIGTMETQYF. The J gene is TRBJ2-5, the V gene TRBV5-1; 7 bases map to TRBD2. The CDR3 spans 16 residues. Trimming removed 4 bases from V and 5 bases from J; junction bases left unmatched: 14. Germline-derived CDR1 and CDR2 are SGHRS and YFSETQ.

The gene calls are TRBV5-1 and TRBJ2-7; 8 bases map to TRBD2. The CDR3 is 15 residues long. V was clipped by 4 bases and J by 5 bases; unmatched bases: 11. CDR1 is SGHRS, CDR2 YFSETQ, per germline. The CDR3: CASSTLTGGPNEQYF. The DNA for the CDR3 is TGCGCCAGCAGCACCTTAACGGGAGGGCCAAACGAGCAGTACTTC.

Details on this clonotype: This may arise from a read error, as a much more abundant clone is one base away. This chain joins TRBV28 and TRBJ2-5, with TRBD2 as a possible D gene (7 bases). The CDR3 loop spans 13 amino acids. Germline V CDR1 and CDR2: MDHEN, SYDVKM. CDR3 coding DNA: TGTGCCAGCAGCCGAGGGGGGAGGGAGACCCGGTACTTC. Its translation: CASSRGGRETRYF.

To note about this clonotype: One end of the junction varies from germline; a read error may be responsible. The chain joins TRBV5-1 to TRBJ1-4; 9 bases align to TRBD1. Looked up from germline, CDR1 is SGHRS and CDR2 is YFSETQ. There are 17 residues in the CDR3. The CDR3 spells CTSSLNPPGTGYENLFF. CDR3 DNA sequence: TGCACCAGCAGCTTGAACCCTCCCGGGACAGGGTACGAAAACCTGTTTTTT.

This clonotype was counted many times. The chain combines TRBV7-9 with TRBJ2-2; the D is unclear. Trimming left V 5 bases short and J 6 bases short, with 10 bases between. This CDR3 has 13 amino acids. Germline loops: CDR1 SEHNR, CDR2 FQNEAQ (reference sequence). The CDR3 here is CASSDRLAGELFF. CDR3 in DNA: TGTGCCAGCAGCGATAGATTAGCCGGGGAGCTGTTTTTT.

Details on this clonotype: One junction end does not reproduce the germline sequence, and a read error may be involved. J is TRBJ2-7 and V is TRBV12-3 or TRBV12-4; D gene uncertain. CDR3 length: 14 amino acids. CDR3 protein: CASSLFTDSYEKYF. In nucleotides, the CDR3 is TGTGCCAGCAGTTTGTTCACAGATTCCTACGAGAAGTACTTC.